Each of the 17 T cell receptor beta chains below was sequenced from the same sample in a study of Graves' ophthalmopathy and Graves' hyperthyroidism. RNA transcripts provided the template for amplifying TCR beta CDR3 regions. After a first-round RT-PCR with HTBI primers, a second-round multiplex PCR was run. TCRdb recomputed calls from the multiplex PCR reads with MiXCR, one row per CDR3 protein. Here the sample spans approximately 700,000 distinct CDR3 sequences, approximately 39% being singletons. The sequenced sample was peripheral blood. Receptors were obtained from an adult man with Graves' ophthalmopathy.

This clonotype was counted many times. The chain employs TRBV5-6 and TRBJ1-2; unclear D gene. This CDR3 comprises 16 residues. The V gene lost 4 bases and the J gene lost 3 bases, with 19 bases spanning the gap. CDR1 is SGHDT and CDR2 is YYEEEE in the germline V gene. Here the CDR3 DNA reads TGTGCCAGCAGCCCTCGCGTAGCAGGTGACGACTATGGCTACACCTTC. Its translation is CASSPRVAGDDYGYTF.

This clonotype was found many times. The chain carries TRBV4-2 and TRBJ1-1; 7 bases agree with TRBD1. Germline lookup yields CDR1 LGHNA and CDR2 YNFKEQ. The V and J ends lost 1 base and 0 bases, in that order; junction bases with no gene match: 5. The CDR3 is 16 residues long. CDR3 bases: TGTGCCAGCAGCCAAGTAGGGACAGTCATGAACACTGAAGCTTTCTTT. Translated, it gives CASSQVGTVMNTEAFF.

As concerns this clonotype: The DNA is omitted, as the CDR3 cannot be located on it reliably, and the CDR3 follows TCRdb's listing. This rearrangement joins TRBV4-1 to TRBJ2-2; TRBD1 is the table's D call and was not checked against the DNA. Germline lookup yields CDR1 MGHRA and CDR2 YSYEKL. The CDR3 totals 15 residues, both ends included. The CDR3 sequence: CASSQRQGAPGSCFF.

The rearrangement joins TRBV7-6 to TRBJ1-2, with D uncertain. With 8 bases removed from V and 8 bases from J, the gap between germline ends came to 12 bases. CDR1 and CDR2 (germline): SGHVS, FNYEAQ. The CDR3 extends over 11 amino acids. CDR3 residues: CASGQGRGYTF. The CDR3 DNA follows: TGTGCCAGCGGGCAAGGGCGAGGCTACACCTTC.

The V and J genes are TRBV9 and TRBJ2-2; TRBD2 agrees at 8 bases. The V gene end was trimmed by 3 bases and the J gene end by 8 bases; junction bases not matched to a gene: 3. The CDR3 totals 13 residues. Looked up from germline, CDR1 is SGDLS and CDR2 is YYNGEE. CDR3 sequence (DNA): TGTGCCAGCAGCGAATCTAGCGGGGGGGAGCTGTTTTTT. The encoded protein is CASSESSGGELFF.

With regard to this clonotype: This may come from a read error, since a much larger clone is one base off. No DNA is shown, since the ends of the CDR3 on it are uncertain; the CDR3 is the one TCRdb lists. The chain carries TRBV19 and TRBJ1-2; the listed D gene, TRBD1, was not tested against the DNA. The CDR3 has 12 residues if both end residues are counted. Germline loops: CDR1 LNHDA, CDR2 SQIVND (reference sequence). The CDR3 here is CATKGADYGCTF.

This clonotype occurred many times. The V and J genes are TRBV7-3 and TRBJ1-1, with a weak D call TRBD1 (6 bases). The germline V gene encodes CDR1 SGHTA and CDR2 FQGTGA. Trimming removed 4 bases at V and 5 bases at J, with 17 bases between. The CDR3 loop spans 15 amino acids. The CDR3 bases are TGTGCCAGCAGCTGGACGGCAGGGGAGAGAACTGAAGCTTTCTTT. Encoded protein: CASSWTAGERTEAFF.

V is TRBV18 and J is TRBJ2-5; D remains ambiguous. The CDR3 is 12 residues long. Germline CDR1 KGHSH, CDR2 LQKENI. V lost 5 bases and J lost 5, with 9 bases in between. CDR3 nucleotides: TGTGCCAGCTCAACCTATGACGAGACCCAGTACTTC. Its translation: CASSTYDETQYF. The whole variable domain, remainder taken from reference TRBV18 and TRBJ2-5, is NAGVMQNPRHLVRRRGQEARLRCSPMKGHSHVYWYRQLPEEGLKFMVYLQKENIIDESGMPKERFSAEFPKEGPSILRIQQVVRGDSAAYFCASSTYDETQYFGPGTRLLVL.

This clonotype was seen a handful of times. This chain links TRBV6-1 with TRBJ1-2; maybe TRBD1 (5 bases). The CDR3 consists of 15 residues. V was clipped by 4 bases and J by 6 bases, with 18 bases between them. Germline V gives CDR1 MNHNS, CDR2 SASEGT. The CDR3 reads CASSVRGRGTDGYTF. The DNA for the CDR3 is TGTGCCAGCAGTGTGCGGGGGAGGGGCACGGATGGCTACACCTTC.

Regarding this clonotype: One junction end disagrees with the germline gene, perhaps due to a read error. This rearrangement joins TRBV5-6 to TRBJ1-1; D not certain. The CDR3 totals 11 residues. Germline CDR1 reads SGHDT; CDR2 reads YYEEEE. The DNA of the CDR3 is TGTGCCAGCAGCTTGGGAACTGGAGCTTTCTTT. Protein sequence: CASSLGTGAFF.

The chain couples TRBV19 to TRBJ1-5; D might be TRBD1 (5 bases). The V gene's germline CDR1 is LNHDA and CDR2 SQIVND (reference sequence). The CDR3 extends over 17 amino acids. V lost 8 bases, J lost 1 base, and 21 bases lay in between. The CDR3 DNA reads TGTGCCAGTCGGACGGAACAGACCGGGGACAGCAATCAGCCCCAGCATTTT. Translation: CASRTEQTGDSNQPQHF.

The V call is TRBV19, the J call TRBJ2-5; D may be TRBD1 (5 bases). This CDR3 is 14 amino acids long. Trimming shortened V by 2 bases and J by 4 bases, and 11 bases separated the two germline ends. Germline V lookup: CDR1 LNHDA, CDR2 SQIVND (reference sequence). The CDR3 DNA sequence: TGTGCCAGTAGTATAAGGGGCTCTATAGAGACCCAGTACTTC. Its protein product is CASSIRGSIETQYF. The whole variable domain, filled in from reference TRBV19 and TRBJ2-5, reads DGGITQSPKYLFRKEGQNVTLSCEQNLNHDAMYWYRQDPGQGLRLIYYSQIVNDFQKGDIAEGYSVSREKKESFPLTVTSAQKNPTAFYLCASSIRGSIETQYFGPGTRLLVL.

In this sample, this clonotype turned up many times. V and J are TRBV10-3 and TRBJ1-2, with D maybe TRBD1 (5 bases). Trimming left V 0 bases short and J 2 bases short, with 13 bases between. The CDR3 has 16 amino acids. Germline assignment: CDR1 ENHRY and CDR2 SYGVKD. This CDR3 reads CAISESGGAPNYGYTF. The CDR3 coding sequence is TGTGCCATCAGTGAGTCAGGAGGGGCACCCAACTATGGCTACACCTTC.

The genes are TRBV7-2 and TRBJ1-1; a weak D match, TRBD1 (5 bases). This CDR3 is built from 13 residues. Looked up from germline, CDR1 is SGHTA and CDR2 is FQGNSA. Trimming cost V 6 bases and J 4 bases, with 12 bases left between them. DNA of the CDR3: TGTGCCAGCAGGGACGGGGGAATCACTGAAGCTTTCTTT. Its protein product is CASRDGGITEAFF.

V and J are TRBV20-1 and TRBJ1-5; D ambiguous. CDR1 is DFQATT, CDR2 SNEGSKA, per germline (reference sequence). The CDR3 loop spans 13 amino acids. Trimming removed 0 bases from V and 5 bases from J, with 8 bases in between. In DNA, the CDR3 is TGCAGTGCTAGAGATCCGCGGGATCAGCCCCAGCATTTT. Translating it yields CSARDPRDQPQHF.

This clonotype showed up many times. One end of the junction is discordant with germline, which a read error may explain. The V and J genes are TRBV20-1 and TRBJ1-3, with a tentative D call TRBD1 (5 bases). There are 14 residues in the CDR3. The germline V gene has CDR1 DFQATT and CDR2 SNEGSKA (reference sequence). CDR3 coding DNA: TGCAGTGCGAGAGACAGACTCTCTGGAAACACCATATATTTT. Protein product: CSARDRLSGNTIYF.

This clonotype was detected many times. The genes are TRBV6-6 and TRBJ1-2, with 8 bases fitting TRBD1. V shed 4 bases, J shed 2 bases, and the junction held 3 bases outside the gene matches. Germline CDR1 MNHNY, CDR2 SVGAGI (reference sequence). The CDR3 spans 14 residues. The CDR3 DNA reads TGTGCCAGCAGTTGGGGGACAGGAAACTATGGCTACACCTTC. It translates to CASSWGTGNYGYTF.